The text below deals with one T cell receptor (beta chain). Which antigen it targets is not known. Per-base qualities were not stored, and no clone one base away is much larger. The CDR3 runs 13 amino acids, cysteine and phenylalanine included. Only the CDR3 region is kept as DNA, spanning 39 bases read in frame from base 1. According to the germline V gene, CDR1 reads SGHDN and CDR2 reads FVKESK. V ends up 0 bases short and J 5 bases short, with an unmatched junction base count of 0. This specimen's time point label, per the study, means: baseline before first vaccination. Samples from vaccinated people were obtained from the UK trials COV001 and COV002, which included a single-blind randomized controlled phase 2/3 trial of AZD1222 (ChAdOx1 nCoV-19) in healthy adults. For TCRbeta chain sequencing, PBMC samples were collected from trial participants at day 0 and at day 28 after the second dose. These data are taken from a study of T cell responses to AZD1222 COVID-19 vaccine (dated by TCRdb to the early 2020s). In terms of the full investigation: Because spike-specific TCR depth and breadth did not differ between the two schedules, AZD1222 recipients who got a second dose at roughly 4 weeks were pooled with those who got a second dose at roughly 12 weeks. Trial participants were enrolled by age into subgroups of 18-55, 56-69 and 70-plus years, and about 150, 27 and 61 TCR-sequenced participants, respectively, were included in these subgroups. A total of more than 230 trial participants underwent TCR sequencing, of whom about 200 received two doses of AZD1222 and approximately 25 received two doses of the MenACWY control vaccine. What the research found in general, with its limitations: Because no day 14 peak-response samples were available, repertoires were characterized only after the peak T cell response. Conclusions about previously exposed vaccinees are limited because only five or six AZD1222 recipients were SARS-CoV-2 seropositive at baseline. Participants were mostly white British and included more females than males, and it was suggested by the authors that clonal diversity may have been underestimated. CD4 TCRs associated with the vaccine covered the entire spike protein, and the dominant responses were in regions 160-218 and 743-854. After two AZD1222 doses, both the breadth and the depth of spike-specific TCRs were significantly higher than at day 0 and than in MenACWY recipients. Reportedly, close to half of the unique spike-specific TCRs recognized epitopes lying outside the regions that are mutated in the B.1.351 and B.1.1.7 variants. In the small 56-69-year group, the increase in depth fell short of significance, most likely because of low power.

The CDR3 regions of human TCRbeta chains were subjected to immunosequencing. The published analysis was carried out like this. Repertoire TCRs were matched against a reference library of SARS-CoV-2-specific TCRs generated with the MIRA antigen-specificity platform. Breadth was defined as the fraction of unique TCRs that were SARS-CoV-2-associated, and depth was defined as the fraction of total T cells that were SARS-CoV-2-associated. Using the MIRA data, every spike-specific TCR was mapped to the spike region that the TCR reacted to and assigned to either a CD4 or a CD8 class. Log10-transformed breadth and depth values were compared by one-way ANOVA with Sidak's multiple comparisons tests. The clones in this table, taken by TCRdb from immuneACCESS, are in-frame only. Not every clone is retained; where verified, under half of the shortfall comes from an unresolved V gene, and the cause of the rest is unknown. The DNA gave D and trimming, while V, J and clone size come from that table. For this sample there are fewer than 100,000 clones; around 90% appear just once. The ten largest make up almost 8.5% of the sample.

Sequenced material: peripheral blood, taken on day 0 of AZD1222 vaccination. The rearrangement combines TRBV14 with TRBJ2-5; 7 junctional bases match TRBD2. This TCR was recovered from an adult in good health. The nucleotide sequence is TGTGCCAGCAGCCAAGAGGGAGGGGAGACCCAGTACTTC. It codes for CASSQEGGETQYF. The variable domain in full, with residues beyond the CDR3 obtained from the reference TRBV14 and TRBJ2-5 genes, is EAGVTQFPSHSVIEKGQTVTLRCDPISGHDNLYWYRRVMGKEIKFLLHFVKESKQDESGMPNNRFLAERTGGTYSTLKVQPAELEDSGVYFCASSQEGGETQYFGPGTRLLVL.